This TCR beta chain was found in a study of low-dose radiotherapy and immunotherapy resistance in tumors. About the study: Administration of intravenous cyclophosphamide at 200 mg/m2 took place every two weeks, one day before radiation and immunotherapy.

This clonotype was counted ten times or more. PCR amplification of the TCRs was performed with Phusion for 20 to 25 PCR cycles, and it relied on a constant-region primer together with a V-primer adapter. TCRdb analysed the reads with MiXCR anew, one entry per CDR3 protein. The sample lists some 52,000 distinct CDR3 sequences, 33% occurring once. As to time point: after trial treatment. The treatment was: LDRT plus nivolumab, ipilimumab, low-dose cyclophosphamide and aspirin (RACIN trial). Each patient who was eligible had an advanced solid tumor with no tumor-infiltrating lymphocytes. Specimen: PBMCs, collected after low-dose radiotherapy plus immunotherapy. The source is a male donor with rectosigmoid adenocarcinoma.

The DNA of the CDR3 is TGTGCCAGCAGTTCGGGGCGTTACAATGAGCAGTTCTTC. Amino acid sequence: CASSSGRYNEQFF. V is TRBV3-1 and J is TRBJ2-1; D is possibly TRBD1 or TRBD2 (5 bases each). Trimming removed 6 bases from V and 4 bases from J, with 10 bases in between. From germline, CDR1 is LGHDT and CDR2 YNNKEL (reference sequence). The CDR3 consists of 13 residues.